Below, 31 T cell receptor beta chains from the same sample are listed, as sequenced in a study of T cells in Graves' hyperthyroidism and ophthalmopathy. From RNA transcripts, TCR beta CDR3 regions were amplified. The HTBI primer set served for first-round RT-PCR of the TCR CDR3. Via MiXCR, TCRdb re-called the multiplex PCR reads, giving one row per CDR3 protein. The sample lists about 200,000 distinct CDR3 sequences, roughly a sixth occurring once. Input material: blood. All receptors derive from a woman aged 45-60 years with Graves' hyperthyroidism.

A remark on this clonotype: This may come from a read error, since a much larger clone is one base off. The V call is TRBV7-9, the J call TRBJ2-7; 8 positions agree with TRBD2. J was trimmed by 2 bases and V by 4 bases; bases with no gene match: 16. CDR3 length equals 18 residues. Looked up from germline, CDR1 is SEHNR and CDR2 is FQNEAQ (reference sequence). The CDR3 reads CASSSGGENAVKTYEQYF. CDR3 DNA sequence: TGTGCCAGCAGCTCCGGGGGGGAGAACGCCGTTAAGACCTACGAGCAGTACTTC.

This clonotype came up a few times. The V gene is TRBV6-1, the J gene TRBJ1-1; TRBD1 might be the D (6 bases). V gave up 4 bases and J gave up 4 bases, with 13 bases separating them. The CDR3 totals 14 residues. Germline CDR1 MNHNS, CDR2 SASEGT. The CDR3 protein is CASSGGQGFTEAFF. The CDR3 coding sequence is TGTGCCAGCAGTGGGGGCCAGGGGTTCACTGAAGCTTTCTTT.

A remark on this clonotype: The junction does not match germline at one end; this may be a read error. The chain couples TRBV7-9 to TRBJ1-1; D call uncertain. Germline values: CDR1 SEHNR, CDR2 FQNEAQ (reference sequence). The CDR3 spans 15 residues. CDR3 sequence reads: CASSQEGRSINKAFF. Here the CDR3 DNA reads TGCGCCAGCAGCCAAGAAGGGAGGTCGATTAATAAAGCTTTCTTT.

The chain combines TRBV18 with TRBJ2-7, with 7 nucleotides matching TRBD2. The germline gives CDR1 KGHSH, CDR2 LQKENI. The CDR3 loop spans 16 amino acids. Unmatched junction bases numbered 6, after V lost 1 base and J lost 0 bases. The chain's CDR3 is CASSPRASGNSYEQYF. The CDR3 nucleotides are TGTGCCAGCTCACCACGGGCTAGCGGAAACTCCTACGAGCAGTACTTC.

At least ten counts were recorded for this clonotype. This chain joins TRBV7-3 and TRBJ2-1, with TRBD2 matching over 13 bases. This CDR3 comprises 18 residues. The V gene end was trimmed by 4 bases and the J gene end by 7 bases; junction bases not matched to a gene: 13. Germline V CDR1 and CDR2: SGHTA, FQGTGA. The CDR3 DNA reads TGTGCCAGCAGCTCGACCAGGACTAGCGGGGGTTTATCGAATGAGCAGTTCTTC. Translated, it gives CASSSTRTSGGLSNEQFF.

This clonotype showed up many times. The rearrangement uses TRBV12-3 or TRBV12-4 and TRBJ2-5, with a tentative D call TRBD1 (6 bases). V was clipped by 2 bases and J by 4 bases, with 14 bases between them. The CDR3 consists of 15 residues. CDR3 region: CASSLNPGATETQYF. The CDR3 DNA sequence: TGTGCCAGCAGTTTAAACCCAGGGGCTACAGAGACCCAGTACTTC.

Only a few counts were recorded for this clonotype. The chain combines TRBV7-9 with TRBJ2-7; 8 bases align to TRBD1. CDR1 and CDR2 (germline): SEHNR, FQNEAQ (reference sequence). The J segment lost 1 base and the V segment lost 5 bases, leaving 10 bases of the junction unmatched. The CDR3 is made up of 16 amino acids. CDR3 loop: CASSRDRDRYSYEQYF. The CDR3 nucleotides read TGTGCCAGCAGCCGGGACCGGGACAGGTATTCCTACGAGCAGTACTTC.

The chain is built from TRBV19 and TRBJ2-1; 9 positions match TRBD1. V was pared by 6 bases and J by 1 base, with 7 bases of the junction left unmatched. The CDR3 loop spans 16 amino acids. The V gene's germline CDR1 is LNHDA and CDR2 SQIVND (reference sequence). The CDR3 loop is CASRNRDRESYNEQFF. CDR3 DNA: TGTGCCAGTAGAAACCGGGACAGGGAGTCCTACAATGAGCAGTTCTTC.

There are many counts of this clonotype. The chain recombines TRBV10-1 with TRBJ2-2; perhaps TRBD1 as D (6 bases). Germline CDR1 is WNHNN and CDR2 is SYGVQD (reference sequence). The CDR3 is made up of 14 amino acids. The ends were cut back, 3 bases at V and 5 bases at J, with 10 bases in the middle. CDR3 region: CASSEQGRTGELFF. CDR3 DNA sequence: TGCGCCAGCAGTGAACAGGGAAGAACCGGGGAGCTGTTTTTT.

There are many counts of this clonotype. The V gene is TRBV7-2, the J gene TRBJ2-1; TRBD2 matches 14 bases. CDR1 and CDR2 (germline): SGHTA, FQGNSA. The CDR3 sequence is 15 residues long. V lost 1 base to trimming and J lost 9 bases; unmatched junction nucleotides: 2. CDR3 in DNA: TGTGCCAGCAGCTTAGTAGGGACTAGCGGGAGTGAGCAGTTCTTC. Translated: CASSLVGTSGSEQFF. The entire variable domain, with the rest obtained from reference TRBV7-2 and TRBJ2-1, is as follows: GAGVSQSPSNKVTEKGKDVELRCDPISGHTALYWYRQSLGQGLEFLIYFQGNSAPDKSGLPSDRFSAERTGGSVSTLTIQRTQQEDSAVYLCASSLVGTSGSEQFFGPGTRLTVL.

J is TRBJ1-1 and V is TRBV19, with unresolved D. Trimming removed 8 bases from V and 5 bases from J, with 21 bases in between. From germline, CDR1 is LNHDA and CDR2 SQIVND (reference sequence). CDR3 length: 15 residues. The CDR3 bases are TGTGCCAGTCCCACAAGGGTGGACCTGAGAACTGAAGCTTTCTTT. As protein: CASPTRVDLRTEAFF.

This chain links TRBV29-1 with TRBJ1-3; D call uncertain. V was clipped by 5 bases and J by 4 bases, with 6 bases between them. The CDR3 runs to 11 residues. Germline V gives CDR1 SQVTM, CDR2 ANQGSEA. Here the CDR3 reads CSVHEGNTIYF. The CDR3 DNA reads TGCAGCGTTCATGAGGGAAACACCATATATTTT.

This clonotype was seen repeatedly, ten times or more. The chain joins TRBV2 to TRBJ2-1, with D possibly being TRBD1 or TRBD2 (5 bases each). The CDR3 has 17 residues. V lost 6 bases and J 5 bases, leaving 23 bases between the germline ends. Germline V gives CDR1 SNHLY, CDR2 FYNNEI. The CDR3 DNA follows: TGTGCCAGCAGCCTCCGGGGCACGGGTCTGGGGGACAATGAGCAGTTCTTC. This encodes CASSLRGTGLGDNEQFF. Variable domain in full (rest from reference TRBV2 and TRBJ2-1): EPEVTQTPSHQVTQMGQEVILRCVPISNHLYFYWYRQILGQKVEFLVSFYNNEISEKSEIFDDQFSVERPDGSNFTLKIRSTKLEDSAMYFCASSLRGTGLGDNEQFFGPGTRLTVL.

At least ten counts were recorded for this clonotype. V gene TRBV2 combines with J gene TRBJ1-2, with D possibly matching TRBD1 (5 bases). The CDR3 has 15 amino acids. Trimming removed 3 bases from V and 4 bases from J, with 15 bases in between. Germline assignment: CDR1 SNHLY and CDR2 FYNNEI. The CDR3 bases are TGTGCCAGCAGTGAGGGGCAGGGCCTACTCTATGGCTACACCTTC. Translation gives CASSEGQGLLYGYTF.

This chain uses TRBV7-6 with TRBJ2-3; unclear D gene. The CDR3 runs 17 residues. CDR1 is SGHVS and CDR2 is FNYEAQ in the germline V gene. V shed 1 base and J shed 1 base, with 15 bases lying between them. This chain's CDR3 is CASSLGPGPVGTDTQYF. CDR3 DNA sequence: TGTGCCAGCAGCTTAGGACCTGGCCCGGTGGGCACAGATACGCAGTATTTT.

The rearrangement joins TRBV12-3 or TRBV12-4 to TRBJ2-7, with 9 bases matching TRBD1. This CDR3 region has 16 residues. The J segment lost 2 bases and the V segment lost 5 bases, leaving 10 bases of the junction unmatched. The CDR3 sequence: CASSIQGAIGTYEQYF. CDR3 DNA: TGTGCCAGCAGTATACAGGGGGCGATTGGGACCTACGAGCAGTACTTC.

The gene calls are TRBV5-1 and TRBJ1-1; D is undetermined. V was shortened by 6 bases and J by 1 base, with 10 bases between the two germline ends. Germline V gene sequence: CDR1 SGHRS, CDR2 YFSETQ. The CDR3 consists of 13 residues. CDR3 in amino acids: CASKRDRNTEAFF. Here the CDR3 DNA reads TGCGCCAGCAAAAGGGATAGGAACACTGAAGCTTTCTTT. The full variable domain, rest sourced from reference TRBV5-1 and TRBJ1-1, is KAGVTQTPRYLIKTRGQQVTLSCSPISGHRSVSWYQQTPGQGLQFLFEYFSETQRNKGNFPGRFSGRQFSNSRSEMNVSTLELGDSALYLCASKRDRNTEAFFGQGTRLTVV.

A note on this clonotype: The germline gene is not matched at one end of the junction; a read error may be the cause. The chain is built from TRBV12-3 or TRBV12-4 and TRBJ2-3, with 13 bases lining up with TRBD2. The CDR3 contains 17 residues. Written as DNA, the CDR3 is TGTGCCAGCAGCTTAGGAGGACTAGCGGGAGAGGCAGATACGCAGTATTTT. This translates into CASSLGGLAGEADTQYF.

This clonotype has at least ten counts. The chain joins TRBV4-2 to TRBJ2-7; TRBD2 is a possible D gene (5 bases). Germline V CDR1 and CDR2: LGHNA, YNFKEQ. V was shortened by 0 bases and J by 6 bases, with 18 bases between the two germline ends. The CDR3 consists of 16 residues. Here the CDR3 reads CASSQDRAAASGEQYF. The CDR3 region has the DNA TGTGCCAGCAGCCAAGATAGAGCGGCTGCGTCGGGCGAGCAGTACTTC.

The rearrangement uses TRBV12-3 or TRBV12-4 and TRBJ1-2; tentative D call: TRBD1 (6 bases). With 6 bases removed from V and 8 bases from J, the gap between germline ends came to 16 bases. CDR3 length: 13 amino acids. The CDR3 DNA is TGTGCCAGCAGCGCCCGGGGGGCCGGGGGCTACACCTTC. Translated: CASSARGAGGYTF.

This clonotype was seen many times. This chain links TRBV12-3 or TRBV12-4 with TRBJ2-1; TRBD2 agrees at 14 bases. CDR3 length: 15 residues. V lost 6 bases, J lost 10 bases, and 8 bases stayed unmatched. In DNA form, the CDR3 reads TGTGCCAGCAGAGCGGGACTAGCGGGAGTCGGAGAGCAGTTCTTC. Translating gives CASRAGLAGVGEQFF.

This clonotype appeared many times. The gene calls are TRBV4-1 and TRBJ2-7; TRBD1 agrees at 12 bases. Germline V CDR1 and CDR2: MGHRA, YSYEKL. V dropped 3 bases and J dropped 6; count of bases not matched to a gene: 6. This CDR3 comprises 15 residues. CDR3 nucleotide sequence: TGCGCCAGCAGCCATACGGGACAGGGGGCCATCGAGCAGTACTTC. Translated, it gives CASSHTGQGAIEQYF.

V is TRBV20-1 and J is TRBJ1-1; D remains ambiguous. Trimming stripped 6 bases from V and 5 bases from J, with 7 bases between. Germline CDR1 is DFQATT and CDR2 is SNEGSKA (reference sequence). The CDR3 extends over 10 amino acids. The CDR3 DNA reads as TGCAGTGCCCTAAGGACTGAAGCTTTCTTT. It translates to CSALRTEAFF.

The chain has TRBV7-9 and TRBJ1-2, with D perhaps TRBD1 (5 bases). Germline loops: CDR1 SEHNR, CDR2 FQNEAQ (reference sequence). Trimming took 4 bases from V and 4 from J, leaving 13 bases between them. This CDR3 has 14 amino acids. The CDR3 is CASSSEGPVYGYTF. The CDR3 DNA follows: TGTGCCAGCAGCTCGGAGGGACCTGTCTATGGCTACACCTTC.

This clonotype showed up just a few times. This CDR3 is CASSLIGSSDTQYF. CDR3 nucleotides: TGTGCCAGCAGTTTGATCGGGAGCTCAGATACGCAGTATTTT. The chain is built from TRBV27 and TRBJ2-3; a possible D gene is TRBD2 (6 bases). CDR3 length equals 14 residues. Trimming removed 3 bases at V and 4 bases at J, with 11 bases between. CDR1 and CDR2 from the germline V gene are MNHEY and SMNVEV (reference sequence).

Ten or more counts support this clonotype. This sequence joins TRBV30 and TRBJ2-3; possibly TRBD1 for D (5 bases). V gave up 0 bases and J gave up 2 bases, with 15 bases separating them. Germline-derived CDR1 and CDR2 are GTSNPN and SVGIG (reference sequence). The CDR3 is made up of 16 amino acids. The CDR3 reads CAWSVGAQILTDTQYF. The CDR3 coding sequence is TGTGCCTGGAGTGTTGGGGCACAAATACTCACAGATACGCAGTATTTT.

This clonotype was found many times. The CDR3 spells CASSFSGWTEAFF. The CDR3 nucleotides are TGTGCCAGCAGCTTCTCAGGGTGGACTGAAGCTTTCTTT. The chain employs TRBV12-3 or TRBV12-4 and TRBJ1-1; perhaps TRBD1 as D (5 bases). The germline V and J ends were trimmed by 6 bases and 5 bases, with 13 bases remaining between them. CDR3 length: 13 amino acids.

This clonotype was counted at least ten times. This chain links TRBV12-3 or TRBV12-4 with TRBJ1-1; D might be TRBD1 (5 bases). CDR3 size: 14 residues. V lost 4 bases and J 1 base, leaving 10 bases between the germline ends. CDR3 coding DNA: TGTGCCAGCAGTTCCCACGGGGGGAACACTGAAGCTTTCTTT. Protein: CASSSHGGNTEAFF.

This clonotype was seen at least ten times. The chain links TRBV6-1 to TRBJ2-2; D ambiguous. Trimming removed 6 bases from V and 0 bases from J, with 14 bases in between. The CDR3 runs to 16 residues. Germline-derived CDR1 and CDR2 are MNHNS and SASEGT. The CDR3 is CASSIEKNTNTGELFF. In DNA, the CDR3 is TGTGCCAGCAGCATCGAAAAAAACACGAACACCGGGGAGCTGTTTTTT.

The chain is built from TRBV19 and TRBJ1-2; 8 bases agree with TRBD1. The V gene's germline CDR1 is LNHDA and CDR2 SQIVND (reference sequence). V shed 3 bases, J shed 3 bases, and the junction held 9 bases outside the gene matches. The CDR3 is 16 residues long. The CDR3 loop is CASSMRRSGGDYGYTF. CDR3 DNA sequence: TGTGCCAGTAGTATGAGGAGATCAGGGGGCGACTATGGCTACACCTTC.

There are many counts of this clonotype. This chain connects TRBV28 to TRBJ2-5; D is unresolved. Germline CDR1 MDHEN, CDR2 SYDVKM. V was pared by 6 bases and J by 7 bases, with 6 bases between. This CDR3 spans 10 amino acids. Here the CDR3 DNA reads TGTGCCAGCAGCTCGGGGACCCAGTACTTC. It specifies CASSSGTQYF.